This TCR beta chain was profiled in a study of control samples from healthy donors and cancer patients. Sequenced by immunoSEQ multiplex PCR; TCRdb stores in-frame clones only, minus some. The sample has 150,000 or so clones, around 95% seen once. This clone was seen just once. Distinct nucleotide sequences in the sample also encode this CDR3. The CDR3 is 14 amino acids. Germline-derived CDR1 and CDR2 are SGHTA and FQGNSA. The V and J ends lost 5 bases and 4 bases, in that order; junction bases with no gene match: 8. The specimen was blood. The TCR was taken from a woman aged 60-75 years in good health. The genes are TRBV7-2 and TRBJ2-7; 7 bases agree with TRBD2. CDR3 residues: CASSPRGGGYEQYF. In DNA, the CDR3 is TGTGCCAGCAGCCCGCGCGGGGGAGGATACGAGCAGTACTTC.